One and the same sample provided the 7 T cell receptor beta chains below, sequenced in a study of identical twins. MiXCR was run by TCRdb on the 5' RACE reads, yielding one entry per CDR3 protein. The sample consists of 1.5 million or so distinct CDR3 sequences, about 32% of them appearing once. The sample taken for sequencing was cord blood. The receptors were gathered from a newborn girl in good health.

This clonotype was detected a few times. The chain recombines TRBV20-1 with TRBJ1-4; D gene ambiguous. Between the trimmed V and J ends, which lost 0 bases and 3 bases, there was a span of 8 bases. CDR1 is DFQATT and CDR2 is SNEGSKA in the germline V gene (reference sequence). This CDR3 region has 14 residues. The CDR3 DNA reads TGCAGTGCTAGAGATCGACGGCCTAATGAAAAACTGTTTTTT. It specifies CSARDRRPNEKLFF.

This clonotype was observed a handful of times. V is TRBV4-2 and J is TRBJ2-3; 12 positions match TRBD2. This CDR3 comprises 16 residues. V lost 5 bases and J lost 4; bases outside the gene matches: 7. The V gene's germline CDR1 is LGHNA and CDR2 YNFKEQ. The CDR3: CASSDRTSGAADTQYF. In nucleotides, the CDR3 is TGTGCCAGCAGCGACCGGACTAGCGGGGCGGCAGATACGCAGTATTTT.

This clonotype was seen once. This rearrangement joins TRBV12-3 or TRBV12-4 to TRBJ2-2; D gene ambiguous. Trimming pared 2 bases from V and 6 bases from J, leaving 10 bases between. The length of the CDR3 is 14 residues. CDR3 residues: CASSLKGRAGELFF. The CDR3 bases are TGTGCCAGCAGTTTAAAGGGTCGGGCCGGGGAGCTGTTTTTT.

This clonotype has only a few counts. The DNA for the CDR3 is TGTGCCAGCAGTTTTTTGTTGACAGGGGAGACTGAAGCTTTCTTT. Translation gives CASSFLLTGETEAFF. The chain couples TRBV12-3 or TRBV12-4 to TRBJ1-1; 8 bases fit TRBD1. The V and J ends lost 3 bases and 5 bases, in that order; junction bases with no gene match: 8. This CDR3 has 15 residues.

This clonotype was counted only a few times. The chain uses TRBV12-3 or TRBV12-4 and TRBJ2-3, with a weak D call TRBD1 (10 bases). Between the trimmed V and J ends, which lost 6 bases and 4 bases, there was a span of 17 bases. CDR3 size: 15 residues. CDR3 region: CASSPSGTGADTQYF. For the CDR3, the DNA is TGTGCCAGCAGCCCTAGCGGGACAGGGGCAGATACGCAGTATTTT.

A few counts support this clonotype. The chain joins TRBV7-2 to TRBJ2-1; 9 bases map to TRBD2. The CDR3 is made up of 14 amino acids. Germline trimming cut 8 bases from V and 7 bases from J; bases unmatched to any gene: 9. The germline V gene encodes CDR1 SGHTA and CDR2 FQGNSA. In DNA, the CDR3 is TGTGCCAGCGGTGGGCGGGGGGGCTGGAATGAGCAGTTCTTC. It translates to CASGGRGGWNEQFF.

There are a few counts of this clonotype. This chain links TRBV5-1 with TRBJ2-5, with 7 bases lining up with TRBD2. The J call may be mistaken, given a closer DNA end match to TRBJ2-7. This CDR3 region has 14 residues. CDR1 is SGHRS and CDR2 is YFSETQ in the germline V gene. DNA of the CDR3: TGCGCCAGCAGCACCGGGACTAACACCTACGAGCAGTACTTC. Its translation: CASSTGTNTYEQYF.